What follows are 12 T cell receptor beta chains derived from one specimen sequenced in a study of CD8+ T cells in alopecia areata. The authors extracted RNA and reverse transcribed it into cDNA as the sequencing template. Clones were sequenced by immunoSEQ multiplex PCR, and TCRdb holds only the in-frame ones, with some missing. Of roughly 130,000 clones in the sample, roughly 61% were seen once. This specimen was CD4+ T cells sorted from blood, taken at week 0. These receptor sequences come from a human donor with alopecia areata.

The CDR3 DNA reads as TGTGCCACAGGGGGCGGGAGCAATCAGCCCCAGCATTTT. Its protein product is CATGGGSNQPQHF. The chain links TRBV10-3 to TRBJ1-5; the match to TRBD1 covers 8 bases. V lost 10 bases to trimming and J lost 1 base; unmatched junction nucleotides: 3. The germline V gene has CDR1 ENHRY and CDR2 SYGVKD. The CDR3 consists of 13 residues.

In this sample, this clone turned up a few times. The CDR3 region has the DNA TGTGCCAGCACATCCCTAGCGGTCTACAATGAGCAGTTCTTC. Translated: CASTSLAVYNEQFF. The chain couples TRBV28 to TRBJ2-1, with 7 nucleotides matching TRBD2. The CDR3 loop spans 14 amino acids. Trimming removed 7 bases from V and 3 bases from J; junction bases left unmatched: 6. Germline-derived CDR1 and CDR2 are MDHEN and SYDVKM.

The chain employs TRBV7-2 and TRBJ2-3; 9 bases map to TRBD2. V trimming: 5 bases; J trimming: 3 bases; junction bases outside the gene matches: 3. CDR1 and CDR2 (germline): SGHTA, FQGNSA. The CDR3 has 14 residues. CDR3 sequence reads: CASSRTSATDTQYF. The CDR3 DNA is TGTGCCAGCAGCAGGACTAGCGCGACAGATACGCAGTATTTT. Using reference TRBV7-2 and TRBJ2-3 for the parts outside the CDR3, the full variable domain is GAGVSQSPSNKVTEKGKDVELRCDPISGHTALYWYRQSLGQGLEFLIYFQGNSAPDKSGLPSDRFSAERTGGSVSTLTIQRTQQEDSAVYLCASSRTSATDTQYFGPGTRLTVL.

J is TRBJ2-7 and V is TRBV2, with TRBD1 identical over 7 bases. Trimming took 9 bases from V and 1 from J; bases not matched to a gene: 6. This CDR3 is built from 13 residues. Germline values: CDR1 SNHLY, CDR2 FYNNEI. DNA for the CDR3: TGTGCCAGTACCCGGGACAGATCCTACGAGCAGTACTTC. Translating gives CASTRDRSYEQYF. The complete variable domain, with remaining parts taken from reference TRBV2 and TRBJ2-7, reads EPEVTQTPSHQVTQMGQEVILRCVPISNHLYFYWYRQILGQKVEFLVSFYNNEISEKSEIFDDQFSVERPDGSNFTLKIRSTKLEDSAMYFCASTRDRSYEQYFGPGTRLTVT.

The V gene is TRBV30, the J gene TRBJ1-2; tentative D call: TRBD1 (6 bases). Trimming removed 4 bases from V and 5 bases from J, with 14 bases in between. CDR1 and CDR2 from the germline V gene are GTSNPN and SVGIG (reference sequence). The CDR3 runs to 13 residues. The CDR3 protein is CAWTPGAEYGYTF. CDR3 sequence (DNA): TGTGCCTGGACCCCAGGGGCCGAATATGGCTACACCTTC.

The V call is TRBV28, the J call TRBJ1-2, with TRBD1 matching 7 bases. In germline, CDR1 is MDHEN, CDR2 SYDVKM. The CDR3 totals 13 residues. The V gene end was trimmed by 2 bases and the J gene end by 8 bases; junction bases not matched to a gene: 5. CDR3 sequence: CASSLTGEWGYTF. In nucleotides, the CDR3 is TGTGCCAGCAGTTTAACAGGGGAGTGGGGCTACACCTTC.

This clone was recorded a few times. The CDR3 bases are TGTGCCAGCAGCTTGCTAGCGGGAGATGAGGGTGAGCAGTTCTTC. Amino acid sequence: CASSLLAGDEGEQFF. V gene TRBV7-9 combines with J gene TRBJ2-1, with 10 bases fitting TRBD2. The CDR3 extends over 15 amino acids. Germline-derived CDR1 and CDR2 are SEHNR and FQNEAQ (reference sequence). Losses at the gene ends were 3 bases for V and 9 bases for J; bases not matched to a gene: 8. Combining the CDR3 with reference TRBV7-9 and TRBJ2-1 gives the whole variable domain DTGVSQNPRHKITKRGQNVTFRCDPISEHNRLYWYRQTLGQGPEFLTYFQNEAQLEKSRLLSDRFSAERPKGSFSTLEIQRTEQGDSAMYLCASSLLAGDEGEQFFGPGTRLTVL.

The CDR3 DNA reads as TGCGCCAGCAGCCGCTGGACAGGACGGGCAGAGCAACGGGATGGCTACACCTTC. This encodes CASSRWTGRAEQRDGYTF. The rearrangement links TRBV4-1 to TRBJ1-2; 7 bases line up with TRBD1. There are 18 residues in the CDR3. Germline V lookup: CDR1 MGHRA, CDR2 YSYEKL. V trimming: 4 bases; J trimming: 6 bases; junction bases outside the gene matches: 20.

This clone showed up just a few times. The gene calls are TRBV7-2 and TRBJ2-7; TRBD1 might be the D (5 bases). In germline, CDR1 is SGHTA, CDR2 FQGNSA. This CDR3 is built from 14 residues. Trimming took 6 bases from V and 1 from J, leaving 13 bases between them. CDR3 amino acids: CASRAREVSYEQYF. The CDR3, as DNA: TGTGCCAGCAGAGCCAGGGAAGTGTCCTACGAGCAGTACTTC.

The V and J genes are TRBV7-6 and TRBJ1-1, with a tentative D call TRBD1 (5 bases). Germline loops: CDR1 SGHVS, CDR2 FNYEAQ. The V gene lost 0 bases and the J gene lost 6 bases, with 11 bases spanning the gap. The CDR3 runs to 14 residues. The CDR3 region is CASSLAAGISEAFF. The CDR3 DNA sequence: TGTGCCAGCAGCTTAGCAGCAGGGATTTCTGAAGCTTTCTTT.

The chain carries TRBV5-1 and TRBJ1-6; 9 bases line up with TRBD1. V was pared by 4 bases and J by 9 bases, with 11 bases of the junction left unmatched. Germline values: CDR1 SGHRS, CDR2 YFSETQ. This CDR3 comprises 16 residues. The CDR3 region is CASSPPAGTGFSPLHF. The CDR3 region has the DNA TGCGCCAGCAGCCCACCCGCCGGGACAGGGTTTTCACCCCTCCACTTT.

This clone has a single count. The chain has TRBV30 and TRBJ1-3, with unresolved D. The CDR3 spans 13 residues. Trimming took off 3 bases at V and 4 bases at J, with 10 bases between the two ends. The germline V gene encodes CDR1 GTSNPN and CDR2 SVGIG (reference sequence). CDR3: CAWSPGRGNTIYF. DNA of the CDR3: TGTGCCTGGAGCCCCGGGCGGGGAAACACCATATATTTT.